The next 14 T cell receptor beta chains were all read from a single sample in a study of T cell responses to AZD1222 COVID-19 vaccine. Assay: immunoSEQ multiplex PCR; the TCRdb copy retains only in-frame clones and omits some. Here the sample spans roughly 100,000 clones, 75% to 90% being singletons. The source material was peripheral blood, sampled on day 0 of AZD1222 vaccination. Receptors originate from an adult in good health.

The V call is TRBV12-3 or TRBV12-4, the J call TRBJ1-3, with no clear D. This CDR3 is 12 amino acids long. Trimming removed 2 bases from V and 3 bases from J, with 2 bases in between. The CDR3 sequence is CASSLIGNTIYF. CDR3 nucleotides: TGTGCCAGCAGTTTAATTGGAAACACCATATATTTT.

The chain combines TRBV7-8 with TRBJ1-1; no clear D. CDR3 length: 12 residues. Germline CDR1 reads SGHVS; CDR2 reads FQNEAQ. V was cut by 5 bases and J by 4 bases, with 8 bases left in between. The CDR3 nucleotides read TGTGCCAGCAGCCTCTCGGGCACTGAAGCTTTCTTT. It translates to CASSLSGTEAFF. Full variable domain (rest looked up from reference TRBV7-8 and TRBJ1-1): GAGVSQSPRYKVAKRGQDVALRCDPISGHVSLFWYQQALGQGPEFLTYFQNEAQLDKSGLPSDRFFAERPEGSVSTLKIQRTQQEDSAVYLCASSLSGTEAFFGQGTRLTVV.

V gene TRBV4-3 combines with J gene TRBJ2-2; D may be TRBD2 (6 bases). This CDR3 spans 16 amino acids. The germline V gene encodes CDR1 LGHNA and CDR2 YSLEER. The ends were cut back, 1 base at V and 5 bases at J, with 14 bases in the middle. This CDR3 reads CASSQGWMEGTGELFF. CDR3 coding DNA: TGCGCCAGCAGCCAAGGCTGGATGGAGGGGACCGGGGAGCTGTTTTTT.

V usage is TRBV15 and J usage is TRBJ1-2; 7 nucleotides align to TRBD1. The CDR3 length is 14 residues. V gave up 5 bases and J gave up 2 bases; unmatched junction bases: 5. The V gene's germline CDR1 is LNHNV and CDR2 YYDKDF (reference sequence). The CDR3 region is CATSVRQGNYGYTF. The CDR3 bases are TGTGCCACCAGCGTGCGACAGGGAAACTATGGCTACACCTTC.

This chain connects TRBV11-1 to TRBJ2-3; possibly TRBD2 for D (6 bases). V was shortened by 4 bases and J by 6 bases, with 17 bases between the two germline ends. Germline V gene data show CDR1 as SGHAT and CDR2 as FQDESV (reference sequence). This CDR3 has 15 residues. The CDR3 spells CASSSGTGDLDTQYF. CDR3 DNA: TGTGCCAGCAGCTCCGGGACTGGGGATCTGGATACGCAGTATTTT.

J is TRBJ2-5 and V is TRBV19, with TRBD2 identical over 7 bases. Trimming cost V 4 bases and J 5 bases; bases outside gene matches: 10. The CDR3 is 15 residues long. Germline values: CDR1 LNHDA, CDR2 SQIVND (reference sequence). CDR3 sequence reads: CASSNGGSAGETQYF. In DNA, the CDR3 is TGTGCCAGTAGTAACGGGGGGTCAGCAGGGGAGACCCAGTACTTC.

This rearrangement joins TRBV3-1 (or the pseudogene TRBV3-2) to TRBJ1-6, with a tentative D call TRBD1 (6 bases). This CDR3 is built from 17 residues. The V and J ends lost 2 bases and 8 bases respectively, with 19 bases between them. The V gene's germline CDR1 is LGHDT and CDR2 YNNKEL (reference sequence). CDR3 coding DNA: TGTGCCAGCAGCCAATGGGGGCGGGGAGGGTTGGATTCACCCCTCCACTTT. It encodes CASSQWGRGGLDSPLHF.

The chain joins TRBV9 to TRBJ1-1, with D possibly being TRBD1 (5 bases). CDR3 size: 18 residues. V gave up 0 bases and J gave up 4 bases, with 22 bases separating them. CDR1 and CDR2 from the germline V gene are SGDLS and YYNGEE. The CDR3 loop reads CASSVVSGGRVLGTEAFF. CDR3 DNA: TGTGCCAGCAGCGTAGTGTCGGGCGGCAGGGTGTTGGGCACTGAAGCTTTCTTT.

The chain carries TRBV27 and TRBJ2-7; TRBD1 aligns across 7 bases. V was pared by 2 bases and J by 4 bases, with 8 bases of the junction left unmatched. There are 15 residues in the CDR3. Germline CDR1 reads MNHEY; CDR2 reads SMNVEV (reference sequence). CDR3 amino acids: CASSLIKGAVYEQYF. The CDR3 DNA sequence: TGTGCCAGCAGTTTAATTAAGGGGGCTGTATACGAGCAGTACTTC.

V is TRBV9 and J is TRBJ2-2; D unresolved. Trimming cost V 3 bases and J 3 bases, with 6 bases left between them. Germline CDR1 is SGDLS and CDR2 is YYNGEE. CDR3 length: 13 amino acids. The CDR3 DNA sequence: TGTGCCAGCAGCGGACTTTACACCGGGGAGCTGTTTTTT. Amino acids: CASSGLYTGELFF.

This CDR3 is CASSLLGSNEKLFF. As DNA, the CDR3 is TGTGCCAGCAGCCTACTGGGTTCTAATGAAAAACTGTTTTTT. This chain connects TRBV28 to TRBJ1-4; D gene ambiguous. This CDR3 is 14 amino acids long. CDR1 is MDHEN and CDR2 is SYDVKM in the germline V gene. Trimming removed 6 bases from V and 3 bases from J, with 11 bases in between.

The chain has TRBV3-1 (or the pseudogene TRBV3-2) and TRBJ2-5, with 10 bases lining up with TRBD1. V lost 0 bases, J lost 4 bases, and 5 bases stayed unmatched. The CDR3 contains 16 residues. From germline, CDR1 is LGHDT and CDR2 YNNKEL (reference sequence). CDR3 coding DNA: TGTGCCAGCAGCCAAGACCCCGGGACAGGGGCAGAGACCCAGTACTTC. Translation gives CASSQDPGTGAETQYF.

This chain uses TRBV11-2 with TRBJ1-5; D is ambiguous. Trimming removed 1 base from V and 5 bases from J, with 9 bases in between. CDR1 is SGHAT and CDR2 is FQNNGV in the germline V gene. The CDR3 sequence is 14 residues long. The CDR3 DNA sequence: TGTGCCAGCAGCTTAGGGGCGGTGTATCAGCCCCAGCATTTT. Amino acids: CASSLGAVYQPQHF.

The chain carries TRBV11-2 and TRBJ2-7, with TRBD2 matching over 10 bases. This CDR3 is built from 18 residues. With V trimmed by 0 bases and J by 0 bases, 8 bases remained unmatched. Germline loops: CDR1 SGHAT, CDR2 FQNNGV. CDR3 nucleotides: TGTGCCAGCAGCTTAGATGGGGTAAGGACTAGCGGCTCCTACGAGCAGTACTTC. Protein sequence: CASSLDGVRTSGSYEQYF.